Here is one T cell receptor (beta chain) with its context. In germline, CDR1 is LGHNA, CDR2 YNFKEQ. With V trimmed by 1 base and J by 5 bases, 5 bases remained unmatched. The CDR3 is 17 residues long. The data originate from a study of blood T cell repertoires in COVID-19. Assay: immunoSEQ multiplex PCR; the TCRdb copy retains only in-frame clones and omits some. The sample holds 110,000 to 150,000 clones, 80% to 85% seen once. The rearrangement uses TRBV4-2 and TRBJ2-5, with 15 bases that match TRBD2. This receptor was taken from a human donor in a cohort sampled during active COVID-19. Sequencing was performed on peripheral blood. CDR3 sequence reads: CASSQGTSGGAGETQYF. CDR3 coding DNA: TGTGCCAGCAGCCAAGGGACTAGCGGGGGGGCCGGGGAGACCCAGTACTTC.